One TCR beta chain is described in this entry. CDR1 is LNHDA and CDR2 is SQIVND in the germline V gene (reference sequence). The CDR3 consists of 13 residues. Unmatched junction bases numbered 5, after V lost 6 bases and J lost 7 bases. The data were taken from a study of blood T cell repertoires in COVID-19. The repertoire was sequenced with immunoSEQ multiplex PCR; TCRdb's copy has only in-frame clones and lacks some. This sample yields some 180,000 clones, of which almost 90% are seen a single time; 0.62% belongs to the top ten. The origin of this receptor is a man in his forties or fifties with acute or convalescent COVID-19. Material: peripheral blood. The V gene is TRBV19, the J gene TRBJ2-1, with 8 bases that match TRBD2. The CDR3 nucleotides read TGTGCCAGTAGAAAGCTAGCGGGTAATGAGCAGTTCTTC. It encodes CASRKLAGNEQFF.